The rows below give T cell receptor beta chains drawn from one sample of a study of blood T cell repertoires in COVID-19. Generated by immunoSEQ multiplex PCR, the TCRdb table keeps only in-frame clones and is missing some. The table includes 380,000 or so clones, 75% to 90% detected once. Sequencing was performed on peripheral blood. The receptors shown here come from a woman aged 60-70 years with COVID-19, enrolled during active disease. Each CDR3 is given with its conserved first and last residue. Fields, in order: CDR3 length, J gene, V gene, clone size, CDR3 protein. Clone size is shown for a subset of rows, as once, few, many or a class of expanded clone.

19	TRBJ1-3	TRBV10-3	-	CAISDHRDRVTSSGNTIYF
14	TRBJ1-2	TRBV4-2	-	CASSHDRVTPPPTF
15	TRBJ2-7	TRBV5-4	few	CASSPRTGGSYEQYF
13	TRBJ1-1	TRBV29-1	-	CSVVPPRDTEAFF
12	TRBJ1-2	TRBV9	-	CASSVAGHGYTF
15	TRBJ1-5	TRBV27	-	CASSLWGQRNQPQHF
16	TRBJ2-5	TRBV6-5	-	CASSYSLAGDQETQYF
14	TRBJ1-2	TRBV5-1	-	CASSLEAGGGGYTF
16	TRBJ2-3	TRBV6-5	once	CASSYTLAGGQDTQYF
13	TRBJ1-1	TRBV9	-	CASSGQGFTEAFF
16	TRBJ1-3	TRBV2	-	CASSATGPEGGNTIYF
12	TRBJ1-2	TRBV12-3/TRBV12-4	-	CASSDRGRGYTF
15	TRBJ2-3	TRBV9	once	CASSARQGLADTQYF
13	TRBJ2-7	TRBV5-4	few	CASSSDRMAEQYF
13	TRBJ1-4	TRBV19	-	CASSEQGAEKLFF
14	TRBJ1-1	TRBV7-2	-	CASSSRTANTEAFF
12	TRBJ1-2	TRBV30	-	CAWSPTGPGYTF
16	TRBJ2-7	TRBV7-2	-	CASSLGVAGASYEQYF
15	TRBJ1-2	TRBV2	once	CASSEPGTGQHGYTF
14	TRBJ2-7	TRBV5-4	-	CASSLEGVSYEQYF
15	TRBJ1-5	TRBV19	-	CASDGTRDGNQPQHF
16	TRBJ2-3	TRBV12-5	-	CASGLVPGGLADTQYF